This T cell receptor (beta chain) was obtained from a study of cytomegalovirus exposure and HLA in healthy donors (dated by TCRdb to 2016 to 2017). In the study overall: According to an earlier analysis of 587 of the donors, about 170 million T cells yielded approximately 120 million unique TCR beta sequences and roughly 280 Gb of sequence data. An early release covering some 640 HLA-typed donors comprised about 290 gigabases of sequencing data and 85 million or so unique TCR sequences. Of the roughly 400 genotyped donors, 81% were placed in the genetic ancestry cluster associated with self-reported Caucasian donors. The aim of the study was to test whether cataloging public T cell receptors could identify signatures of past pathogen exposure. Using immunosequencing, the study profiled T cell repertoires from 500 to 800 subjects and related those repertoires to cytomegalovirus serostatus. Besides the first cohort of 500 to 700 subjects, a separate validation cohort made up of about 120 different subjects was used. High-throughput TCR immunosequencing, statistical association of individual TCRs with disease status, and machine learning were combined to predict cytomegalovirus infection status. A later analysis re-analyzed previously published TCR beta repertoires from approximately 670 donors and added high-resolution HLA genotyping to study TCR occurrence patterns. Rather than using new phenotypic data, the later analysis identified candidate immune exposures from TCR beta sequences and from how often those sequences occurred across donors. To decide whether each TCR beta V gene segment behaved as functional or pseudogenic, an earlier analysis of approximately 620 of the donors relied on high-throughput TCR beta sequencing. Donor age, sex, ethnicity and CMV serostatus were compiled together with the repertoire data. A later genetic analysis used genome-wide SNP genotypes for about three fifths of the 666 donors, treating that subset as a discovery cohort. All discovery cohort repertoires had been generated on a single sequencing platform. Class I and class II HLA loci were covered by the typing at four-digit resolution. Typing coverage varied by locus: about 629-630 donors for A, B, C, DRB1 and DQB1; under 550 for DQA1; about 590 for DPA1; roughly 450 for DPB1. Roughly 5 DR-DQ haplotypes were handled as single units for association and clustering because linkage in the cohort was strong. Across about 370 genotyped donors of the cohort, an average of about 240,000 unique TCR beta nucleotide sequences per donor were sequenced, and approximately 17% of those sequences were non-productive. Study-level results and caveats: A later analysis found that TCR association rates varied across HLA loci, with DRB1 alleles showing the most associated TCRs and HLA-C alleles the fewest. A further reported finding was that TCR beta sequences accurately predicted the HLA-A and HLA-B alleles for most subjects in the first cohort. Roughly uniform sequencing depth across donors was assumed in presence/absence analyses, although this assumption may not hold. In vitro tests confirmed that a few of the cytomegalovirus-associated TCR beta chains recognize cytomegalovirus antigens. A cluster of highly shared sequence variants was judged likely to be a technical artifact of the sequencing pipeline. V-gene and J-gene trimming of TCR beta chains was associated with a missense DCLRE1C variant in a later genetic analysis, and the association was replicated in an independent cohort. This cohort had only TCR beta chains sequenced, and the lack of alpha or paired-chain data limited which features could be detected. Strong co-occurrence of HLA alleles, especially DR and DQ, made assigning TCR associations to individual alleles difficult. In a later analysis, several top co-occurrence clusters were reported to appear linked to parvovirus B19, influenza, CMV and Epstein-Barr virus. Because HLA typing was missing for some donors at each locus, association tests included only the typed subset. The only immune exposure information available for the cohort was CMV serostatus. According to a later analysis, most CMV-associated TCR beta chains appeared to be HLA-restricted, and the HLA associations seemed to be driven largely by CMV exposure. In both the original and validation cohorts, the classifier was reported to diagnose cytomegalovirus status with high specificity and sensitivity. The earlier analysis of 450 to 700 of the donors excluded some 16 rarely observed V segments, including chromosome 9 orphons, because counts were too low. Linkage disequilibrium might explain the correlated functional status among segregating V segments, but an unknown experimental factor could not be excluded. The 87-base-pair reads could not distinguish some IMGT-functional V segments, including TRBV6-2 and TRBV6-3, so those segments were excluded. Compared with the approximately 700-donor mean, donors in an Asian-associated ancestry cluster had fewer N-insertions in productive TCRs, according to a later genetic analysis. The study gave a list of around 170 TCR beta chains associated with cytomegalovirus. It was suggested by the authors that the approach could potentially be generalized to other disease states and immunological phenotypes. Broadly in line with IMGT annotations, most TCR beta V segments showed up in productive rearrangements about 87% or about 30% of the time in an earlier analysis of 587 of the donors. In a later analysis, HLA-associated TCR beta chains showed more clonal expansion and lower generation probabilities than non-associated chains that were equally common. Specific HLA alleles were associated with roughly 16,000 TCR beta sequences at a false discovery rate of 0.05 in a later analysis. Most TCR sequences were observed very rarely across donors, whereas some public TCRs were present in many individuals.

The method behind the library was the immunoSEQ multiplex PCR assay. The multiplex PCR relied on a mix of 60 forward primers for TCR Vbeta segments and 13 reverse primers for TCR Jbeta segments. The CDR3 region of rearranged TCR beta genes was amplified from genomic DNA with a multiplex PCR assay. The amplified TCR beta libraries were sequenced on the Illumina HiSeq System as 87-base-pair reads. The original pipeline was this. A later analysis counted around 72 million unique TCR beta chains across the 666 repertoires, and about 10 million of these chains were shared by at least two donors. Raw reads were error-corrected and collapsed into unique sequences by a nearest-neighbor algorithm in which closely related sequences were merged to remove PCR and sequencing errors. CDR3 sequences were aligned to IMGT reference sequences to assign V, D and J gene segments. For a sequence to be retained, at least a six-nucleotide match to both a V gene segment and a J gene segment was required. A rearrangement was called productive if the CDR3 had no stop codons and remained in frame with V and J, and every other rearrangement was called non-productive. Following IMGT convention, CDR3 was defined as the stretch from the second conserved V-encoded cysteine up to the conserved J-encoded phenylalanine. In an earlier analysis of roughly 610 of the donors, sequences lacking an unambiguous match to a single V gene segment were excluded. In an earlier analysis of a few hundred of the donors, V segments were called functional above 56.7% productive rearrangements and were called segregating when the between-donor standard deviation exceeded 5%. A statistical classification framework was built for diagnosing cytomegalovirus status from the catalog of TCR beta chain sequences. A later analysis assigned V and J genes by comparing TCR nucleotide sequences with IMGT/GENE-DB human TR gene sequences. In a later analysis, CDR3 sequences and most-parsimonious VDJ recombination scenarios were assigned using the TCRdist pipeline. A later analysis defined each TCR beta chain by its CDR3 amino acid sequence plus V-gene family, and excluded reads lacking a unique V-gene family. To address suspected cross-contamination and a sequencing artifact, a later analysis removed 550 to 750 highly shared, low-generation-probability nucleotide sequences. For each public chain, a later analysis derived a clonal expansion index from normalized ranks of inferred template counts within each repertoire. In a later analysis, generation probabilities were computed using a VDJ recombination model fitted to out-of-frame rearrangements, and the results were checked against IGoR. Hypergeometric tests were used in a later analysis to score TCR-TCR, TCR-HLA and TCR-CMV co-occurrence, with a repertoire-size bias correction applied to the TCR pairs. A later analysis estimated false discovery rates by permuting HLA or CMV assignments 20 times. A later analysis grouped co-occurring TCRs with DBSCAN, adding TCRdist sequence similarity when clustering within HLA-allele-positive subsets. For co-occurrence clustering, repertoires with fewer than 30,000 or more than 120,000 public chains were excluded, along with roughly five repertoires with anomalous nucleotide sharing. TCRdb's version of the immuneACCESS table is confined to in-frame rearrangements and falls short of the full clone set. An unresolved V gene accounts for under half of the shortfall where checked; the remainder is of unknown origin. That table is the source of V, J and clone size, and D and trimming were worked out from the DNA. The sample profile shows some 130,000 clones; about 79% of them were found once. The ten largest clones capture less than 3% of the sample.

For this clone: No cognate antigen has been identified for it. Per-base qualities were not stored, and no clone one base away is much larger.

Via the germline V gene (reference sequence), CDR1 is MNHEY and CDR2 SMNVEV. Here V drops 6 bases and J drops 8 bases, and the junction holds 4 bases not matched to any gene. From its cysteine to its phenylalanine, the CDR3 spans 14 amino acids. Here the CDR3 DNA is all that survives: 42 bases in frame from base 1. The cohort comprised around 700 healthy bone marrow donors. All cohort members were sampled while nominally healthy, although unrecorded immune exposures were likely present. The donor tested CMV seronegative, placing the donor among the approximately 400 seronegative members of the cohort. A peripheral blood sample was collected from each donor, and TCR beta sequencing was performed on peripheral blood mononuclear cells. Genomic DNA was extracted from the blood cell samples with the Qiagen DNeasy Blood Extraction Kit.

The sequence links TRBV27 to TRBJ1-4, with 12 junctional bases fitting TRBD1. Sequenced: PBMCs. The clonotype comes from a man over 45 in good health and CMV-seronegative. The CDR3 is CASSWDRGREKLFF. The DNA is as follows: TGTGCCAGCAGCTGGGACAGGGGGCGAGAAAAACTGTTTTTT. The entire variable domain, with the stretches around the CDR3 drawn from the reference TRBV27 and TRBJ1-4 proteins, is EAQVTQNPRYLITVTGKKLTVTCSQNMNHEYMSWYRQDPGLGLRQIYYSMNVEVTDKGDVPEGYKVSRKEKRNFPLILESPSPNQTSLYFCASSWDRGREKLFFGSGTQLSVL.